Listed below are T cell receptor beta chains from one sample, sequenced in a study of T cell responses to AZD1222 COVID-19 vaccine. The data were produced by immunoSEQ multiplex PCR, yet TCRdb's version contains in-frame clones alone and is incomplete. The table includes about 140,000 clones, approximately 90% detected once. The starting material was peripheral blood, obtained 28 days after the second AZD1222 dose. All receptors derive from an adult who received the AZD1222 COVID-19 vaccine. The CDR3 runs from the conserved cysteine through the conserved F or W. A D gene is named only where the DNA matches it firmly. The size entry is marked missing in some rows and otherwise reads once, few, many or a size class.

clone size: .
D gene: .
J gene: TRBJ1-1
V gene: TRBV7-2
CDR3 DNA: TGTGCCAGCAGCTTCGGGACAATGAACACTGAAGCTTTCTTT
CDR3 protein: CASSFGTMNTEAFF

clone size: .
D gene: TRBD2
J gene: TRBJ2-1
V gene: TRBV18
CDR3 DNA: TGTGCCAGCTCACCGCCGGGGGGGGAATTTAGTGAGCAGTTCTTC
CDR3 protein: CASSPPGGEFSEQFF

clone size: many
D gene: .
J gene: TRBJ2-7
V gene: TRBV10-2
CDR3 DNA: TGCGCCAGCAGTGATATCCCGAGTAAACAGGGAGGCTACTCCTACGAGCAGTACTTC
CDR3 protein: CASSDIPSKQGGYSYEQYF

clone size: .
D gene: .
J gene: TRBJ1-5
V gene: TRBV28
CDR3 DNA: TGTGCCAGCAGGCTGCTGTCTTATCAGCCCCAGCATTTT
CDR3 protein: CASRLLSYQPQHF

clone size: .
D gene: .
J gene: TRBJ1-1
V gene: TRBV29-1
CDR3 DNA: TGCAGCGGTGGGTTTGGAGCTGAAGCTTTCTTT
CDR3 protein: CSGGFGAEAFF

clone size: .
D gene: .
J gene: TRBJ1-4
V gene: TRBV6-5
CDR3 DNA: TGTGCCAGCAGTACAACAGGCGCAACTAATGAAAAACTGTTTTTT
CDR3 protein: CASSTTGATNEKLFF

clone size: .
D gene: .
J gene: TRBJ2-3
V gene: TRBV6-2/TRBV6-3
CDR3 DNA: TGTGCCAGCAGTTATACCACGGGGGTGCCTCTCACAGATACGCAGTATTTT
CDR3 protein: CASSYTTGVPLTDTQYF

clone size: .
D gene: TRBD1
J gene: TRBJ1-5
V gene: TRBV19
CDR3 DNA: TGTGCCAGCCGATCCGGGACAGGGGGCAGACAGCCCCAGCATTTT
CDR3 protein: CASRSGTGGRQPQHF

clone size: .
D gene: .
J gene: TRBJ2-3
V gene: TRBV5-1
CDR3 DNA: TGCGCCAGCAGCTTGGGTGGCACAGATACGCAGTATTTT
CDR3 protein: CASSLGGTDTQYF

clone size: .
D gene: .
J gene: TRBJ2-3
V gene: TRBV18
CDR3 DNA: TGTGCCAGCTCACAAGCCCTCGGCACAGATGCGCAGTATTTT
CDR3 protein: CASSQALGTDAQYF

clone size: .
D gene: .
J gene: TRBJ2-3
V gene: TRBV6-2/TRBV6-3
CDR3 DNA: TGTGCCAGCAGTAACCACGGCCTACCTAGCACAGATACGCAGTATTTT
CDR3 protein: CASSNHGLPSTDTQYF

clone size: .
D gene: TRBD1
J gene: TRBJ1-1
V gene: TRBV19
CDR3 DNA: TGTGCCAGTAGTCCAGCGACAGGGCTAAACACTGAAGCTTTCTTT
CDR3 protein: CASSPATGLNTEAFF

clone size: once
D gene: .
J gene: TRBJ2-1
V gene: TRBV29-1
CDR3 DNA: TGCAGCGTTAGGGGACCGGACAATGAGCAGTTCTTC
CDR3 protein: CSVRGPDNEQFF

clone size: .
D gene: TRBD2
J gene: TRBJ2-1
V gene: TRBV2
CDR3 DNA: TGTGCCAGCACCGGGGGGAGCTCCCGGTACAATGAGCAGTTCTTC
CDR3 protein: CASTGGSSRYNEQFF

clone size: few
D gene: .
J gene: TRBJ2-2
V gene: TRBV7-3
CDR3 DNA: TGTGCCAGCAGCTTAAATGTAGCGGCTAACACCGGGGAGCTGTTTTTT
CDR3 protein: CASSLNVAANTGELFF

clone size: .
D gene: .
J gene: TRBJ2-5
V gene: TRBV5-1
CDR3 DNA: TGCGCCAGCAGGTACTCTAGACAGAACAAAGAGACCCAGTACTTC
CDR3 protein: CASRYSRQNKETQYF

clone size: .
D gene: TRBD2
J gene: TRBJ2-7
V gene: TRBV18
CDR3 DNA: TGTGCCAGCTCACCCGGACTAGCGGGGGGACTTAGCTCCTACGAGCAGTACTTC
CDR3 protein: CASSPGLAGGLSSYEQYF

clone size: .
D gene: .
J gene: TRBJ2-1
V gene: TRBV7-6
CDR3 DNA: TGTGCCAGCAGCTTAGTGAACAGGGAGCAGTTCTTC
CDR3 protein: CASSLVNREQFF